The source of this T cell receptor beta chain is a study of blood T cell repertoires in COVID-19. Germline loops: CDR1 LNHNV, CDR2 YYDKDF (reference sequence). V gave up 0 bases and J gave up 14 bases, with 13 bases separating them. The CDR3 length is 12 residues. Using immunoSEQ multiplex PCR, the repertoire was profiled, and TCRdb retains in-frame clones only, with some absent. Altogether 240,000 or so clones are present, around 90% being singletons, with the ten largest covering around 0.87%. Sequencing was performed on PBMCs or T cells enriched from blood (not recorded which). This chain links TRBV15 with TRBJ2-5; TRBD2 is a possible D gene (5 bases). This receptor was taken from a man in his fifties or sixties who had been exposed to COVID-19. As DNA, the CDR3 is TGTGCCACCAGCAGAGATGGAGGACTGACCTACTTC. This gives the protein CATSRDGGLTYF. The full variable domain, rest sourced from reference TRBV15 and TRBJ2-5, is DAMVIQNPRYQVTQFGKPVTLSCSQTLNHNVMYWYQQKSSQAPKLLFHYYDKDFNNEADTPDNFQSRRPNTSFCFLDIRSPGLGDTAMYLCATSRDGGLTYFGPGTRLLVL.